This TCR beta chain was retrieved from a study of T cell repertoires in cytomegalovirus infection. The overall study: The public TCR beta signatures pointed to both CMV infection and matching HLA type.

The J segment lost 2 bases and the V segment lost 6 bases, leaving 6 bases of the junction unmatched. This CDR3 contains 15 residues. From the reads, TCRdb called clonotypes with MiXCR, one entry per CDR3 protein. The data contain almost 300,000 distinct CDR3 sequences, 8% to 10% of them singletons. Regarding the study as a whole: CMV-specific HLA-C-restricted TCR beta clonotypes dominated the ex vivo response.

This clonotype was seen at least ten times. No antigen is known for it. This clonotype originated in a human donor in good health (CMV status not recorded). Some clones in this sample may be carry-over from other donors' samples. The chain joins TRBV12-3 or TRBV12-4 to TRBJ1-4; TRBD1 matches at 7 bases. Sequencing used PBMCs. CDR3 protein: CASSTGTATNEKLFF. In nucleotides, the CDR3 is TGTGCCAGCAGCACCGGGACAGCCACTAATGAAAAACTGTTTTTT.